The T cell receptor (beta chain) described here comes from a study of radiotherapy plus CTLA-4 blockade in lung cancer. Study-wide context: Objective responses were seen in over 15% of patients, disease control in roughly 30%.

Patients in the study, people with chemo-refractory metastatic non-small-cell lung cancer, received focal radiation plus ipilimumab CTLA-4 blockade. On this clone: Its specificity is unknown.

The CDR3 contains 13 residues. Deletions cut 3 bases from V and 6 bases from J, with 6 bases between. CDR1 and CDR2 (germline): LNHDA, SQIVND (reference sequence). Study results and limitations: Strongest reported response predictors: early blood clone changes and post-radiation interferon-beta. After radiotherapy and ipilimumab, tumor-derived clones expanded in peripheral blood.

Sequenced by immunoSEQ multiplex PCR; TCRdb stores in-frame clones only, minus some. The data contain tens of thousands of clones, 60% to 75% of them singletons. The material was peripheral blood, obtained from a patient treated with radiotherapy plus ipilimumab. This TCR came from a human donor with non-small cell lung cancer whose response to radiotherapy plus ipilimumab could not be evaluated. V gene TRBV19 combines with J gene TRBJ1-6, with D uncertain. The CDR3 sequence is CASSIFSNSPLHF. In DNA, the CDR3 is TGTGCCAGTAGTATTTTCAGTAATTCACCCCTCCACTTT.